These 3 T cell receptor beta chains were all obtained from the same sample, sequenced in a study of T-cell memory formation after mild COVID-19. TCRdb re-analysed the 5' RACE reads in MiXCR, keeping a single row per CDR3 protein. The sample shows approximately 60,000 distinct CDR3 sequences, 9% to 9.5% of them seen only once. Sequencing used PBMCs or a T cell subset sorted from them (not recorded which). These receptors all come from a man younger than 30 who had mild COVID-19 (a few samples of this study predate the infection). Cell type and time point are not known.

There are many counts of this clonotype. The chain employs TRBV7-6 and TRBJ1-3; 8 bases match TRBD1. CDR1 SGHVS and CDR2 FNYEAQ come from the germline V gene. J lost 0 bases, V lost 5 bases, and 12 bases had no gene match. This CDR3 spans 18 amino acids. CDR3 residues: CASSRNPGQANSGNTIYF. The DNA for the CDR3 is TGTGCCAGCAGCCGAAACCCGGGACAGGCGAACTCTGGAAACACCATATATTTT.

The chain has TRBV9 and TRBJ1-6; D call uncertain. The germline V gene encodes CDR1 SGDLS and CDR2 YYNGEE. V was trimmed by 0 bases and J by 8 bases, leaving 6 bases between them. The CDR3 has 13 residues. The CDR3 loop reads CASSVGWDSPLHF. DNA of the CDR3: TGTGCCAGCAGCGTAGGATGGGATTCACCCCTCCACTTT. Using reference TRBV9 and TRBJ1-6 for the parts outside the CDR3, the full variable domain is DSGVTQTPKHLITATGQRVTLRCSPRSGDLSVYWYQQSLDQGLQFLIQYYNGEERAKGNILERFSAQQFPDLHSELNLSSLELGDSALYFCASSVGWDSPLHFGNGTRLTVT.

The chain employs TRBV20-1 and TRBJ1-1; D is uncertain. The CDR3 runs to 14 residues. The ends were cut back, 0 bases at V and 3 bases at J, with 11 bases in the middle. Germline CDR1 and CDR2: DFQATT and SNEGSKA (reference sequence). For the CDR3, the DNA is TGCAGTGCTAGAGATGGAGACCCCTACACTGAAGCTTTCTTT. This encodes CSARDGDPYTEAFF.